This T cell receptor beta chain originates from a study of T cell responses to AZD1222 COVID-19 vaccine. Study-wide context: Combined were second doses at about 4 or about 12 weeks. Findings and caveats of the study: The span of vaccine-associated CD4 TCRs extended across spike, with dominance at 160-218 and 743-854. Nearly half of spike-specific TCRs reportedly target variant regions that are unmutated in the B.1.351 and B.1.1.7 variants.

Details on this clone: Its antigen remains unidentified.

The CDR3 loop spans 14 amino acids. V lost 0 bases and J 7 bases, leaving 11 bases between the germline ends. Generated by immunoSEQ multiplex PCR, the TCRdb table keeps only in-frame clones and is missing some. Here the sample spans fewer than 120,000 clones, 87% being singletons. The chain joins TRBV5-3 to TRBJ2-1; D perhaps matches TRBD2 (6 bases). TRBV5-3 is recorded as an ORF, its role being uncertain. The source is an adult in good health. The starting material was peripheral blood, obtained on day 0 of AZD1222 vaccination. CDR3 in DNA: TGTGCCAGAAGCTTGGCGGGAGCCCAGAATGAGCAGTTCTTC. Its protein is CARSLAGAQNEQFF.